The next 8 T cell receptor beta chains were all read from a single sample in a study of T-cell memory formation after mild COVID-19. Via MiXCR, TCRdb re-called the 5' RACE reads, giving one row per CDR3 protein. The sample lists about 130,000 distinct CDR3 sequences; roughly 24% were seen once. Source material: PBMCs or a T cell subset sorted from them (not recorded which). The source of these receptors is an adult woman who had mild COVID-19 (a few samples of this study predate the infection). Cell type and time point are not known.

This chain joins TRBV9 and TRBJ2-1; 8 nucleotides align to TRBD1. Germline V CDR1 and CDR2: SGDLS, YYNGEE. J gave up 8 bases and V 4 bases, and 11 bases lay outside the gene matches. The CDR3 consists of 15 residues. The CDR3 sequence: CASSTSGGKIYEQFF. CDR3 nucleotides: TGTGCCAGCAGCACATCAGGGGGCAAGATCTATGAGCAGTTCTTC.

This clonotype was seen a handful of times. V gene TRBV29-1 combines with J gene TRBJ1-1; possible D gene TRBD1, 6 bases. The germline V and J ends were trimmed by 5 bases and 5 bases, with 12 bases remaining between them. The germline V gene has CDR1 SQVTM and CDR2 ANQGSEA. The CDR3 runs 12 residues. The CDR3 loop reads CSVSSGETEAFF. CDR3 DNA: TGCAGCGTTTCTTCAGGGGAAACTGAAGCTTTCTTT. The whole variable domain, filled in from reference TRBV29-1 and TRBJ1-1, reads SAVISQKPSRDICQRGTSLTIQCQVDSQVTMMFWYRQQPGQSLTLIATANQGSEATYESGFVIDKFPISRPNLTFSTLTVSNMSPEDSSIYLCSVSSGETEAFFGQGTRLTVV.

The V gene is TRBV9, the J gene TRBJ2-1; 7 nucleotides align to TRBD1. This CDR3 region has 16 residues. V dropped 0 bases and J dropped 2; count of bases not matched to a gene: 5. Germline V gives CDR1 SGDLS, CDR2 YYNGEE. The CDR3 loop reads CASSVEGAWTYNEQFF. The CDR3 bases are TGTGCCAGCAGCGTAGAGGGGGCTTGGACCTACAATGAGCAGTTCTTC.

This clonotype came up a few times. The chain joins TRBV9 to TRBJ2-3, with TRBD1 matching 8 bases. There are 16 residues in the CDR3. The trim removed 4 bases at V and 5 bases at J, leaving 12 bases unmatched. The germline V gene has CDR1 SGDLS and CDR2 YYNGEE. The CDR3 here is CASSSWSGGAGDTQYF. The CDR3 DNA sequence: TGTGCCAGCAGCTCATGGTCAGGGGGCGCGGGAGATACGCAGTATTTT. The full variable domain, completed using reference TRBV9 and TRBJ2-3, is DSGVTQTPKHLITATGQRVTLRCSPRSGDLSVYWYQQSLDQGLQFLIQYYNGEERAKGNILERFSAQQFPDLHSELNLSSLELGDSALYFCASSSWSGGAGDTQYFGPGTRLTVL.

This clonotype turned up a few times. This rearrangement joins TRBV7-3 to TRBJ2-4, with D perhaps matching TRBD2 (5 bases). The germline V and J ends were trimmed by 5 bases and 9 bases, with 14 bases remaining between them. The CDR3 is 13 amino acids. Germline V CDR1 and CDR2: SGHTA, FQGTGA. The CDR3 sequence is CASSLEPSGIQYF. In DNA form, the CDR3 reads TGTGCCAGCAGCCTCGAACCGAGCGGCATTCAGTACTTC.

This clonotype has ten or more counts. V is TRBV15 and J is TRBJ2-3, with 9 nucleotides matching TRBD2. Germline V CDR1 and CDR2: LNHNV, YYDKDF (reference sequence). CDR3 length: 19 residues. The J segment lost 0 bases and the V segment lost 3 bases, leaving 13 bases of the junction unmatched. CDR3 nucleotide sequence: TGTGCCACCAGCAGTGGCGGGACTAGCCAAAGCTCGAGCACAGATACGCAGTATTTT. Its protein is CATSSGGTSQSSSTDTQYF.

The V and J genes are TRBV9 and TRBJ2-3, with no clear D. CDR3 length: 12 amino acids. CDR1 SGDLS and CDR2 YYNGEE come from the germline V gene. Trimming stripped 4 bases from V and 5 bases from J, with 8 bases between. Here the CDR3 reads CASSSEGDTQYF. The CDR3 nucleotides are TGTGCCAGCAGCTCGGAAGGAGATACGCAGTATTTT.

This clonotype appeared a few times. The chain joins TRBV4-3 to TRBJ2-1, with 10 bases matching TRBD2. Germline CDR1 reads LGHNA; CDR2 reads YSLEER. The CDR3 is 16 residues long. The ends lost 3 bases at V and 3 bases at J; junction bases unmatched: 5. CDR3 nucleotide sequence: TGCGCCAGCAGCCATGGAGCGGGAGGGAACTACAATGAGCAGTTCTTC. Protein sequence: CASSHGAGGNYNEQFF.